The clone carrying this T cell receptor (beta chain) showed up just once. This entry belongs to a study of blood T cell repertoires in COVID-19. Study summary: Samples taken during acute and convalescent COVID-19 were collected in the United States, Italy and Spain.

The V end was cut by 3 bases, the J end by 3 bases, with 14 bases between. This CDR3 is built from 16 residues. CDR1 and CDR2 from the germline V gene are LGHNA and YSLEER. How the authors handled the data: Reference gene primer amplification gave estimated nucleated cell counts. Sequenced by immunoSEQ multiplex PCR; TCRdb stores in-frame clones only, minus some. V and J calls plus clone size are reproduced from that table; the DNA served to infer D and trimming. This table holds approximately 200,000 clones, over 75% found once. This TCR was sampled from a human donor in a cohort sampled during active COVID-19. This chain connects TRBV4-3 to TRBJ1-4; D gene unclear. Specimen: peripheral blood. The DNA for the CDR3 is TGCGCCAGCAGCCAGCCGTTCCAAGGAGCTAATGAAAAACTGTTTTTT. Translated, it gives CASSQPFQGANEKLFF.